This TCR beta chain was documented in a study of T cell repertoires in cytomegalovirus infection (dated by TCRdb to between 2018 and 2021). The study in broad terms: Because public TCR beta signatures pointed to carriage of CMV infection together with the matching HLA type, the HLA type of each donor mattered for the analysis.

The study at large found these results: The ex vivo response was dominated by HLA-C-restricted CMV-specific TCR beta clonotypes, and the single most frequent clonotype in two of eight donors was supplied by these HLA-C-restricted clonotypes. In both this cohort and an independent roughly 350-donor cohort, the cumulative frequency of public TCR beta family members distinguished carriers of CMV infection plus the relevant HLA type.

CDR1 MDHEN and CDR2 SYDVKM are derived from the germline V gene. The CDR3 measures 12 amino acids from cysteine to phenylalanine. The kept DNA is CDR3 alone, 36 bases in frame from the first base. There are a few counts of this clonotype. Its antigen is still unknown. An end of the junction does not agree with germline; a read error may underlie this. Sequencing was carried out with an Illumina HiSeq 1500. The public reads were reprocessed in TCRdb via fastp at Q25 and MiXCR, keeping in-frame beta chains. Each record represents a unique CDR3 protein, reported with the most common genes and DNA among its rows. The sample profile shows roughly 280,000 distinct CDR3 sequences; around 9% of them were found once. More than 12% of the sample comes from the top ten.

Recombination connected TRBV28 to TRBJ2-3; the central 9 bases match TRBD1. The TCR sequence derives from a human donor in good health (CMV status not recorded). Some clones in this sample may be carry-over from other donors' samples. Sequenced sample: PBMCs. The CDR3 loop reads CASSETGQGMNF. The nucleotide sequence reads TGTGCCAGCAGCGAAACGGGACAGGGAATGAATTTT. Beyond the CDR3, the reference TRBV28 and TRBJ2-3 genes provide the residues; the full variable domain reads: DVKVTQSSRYLVKRTGEKVFLECVQDMDHENMFWYRQDPGLGLRLIYFSYDVKMKEKGDIPEGYSVSREKKERFSLILESASTNQTSMYLCASSETGQGMNFGPGTRLTVL.